These 23 T cell receptor beta chains share one sample of origin, sequenced in a study of T cell repertoires in cytomegalovirus infection. MiXCR, run by TCRdb on the reads, gives a single entry per CDR3 protein. The repertoire holds 250,000 to 350,000 distinct CDR3 sequences, with more than 20% as singletons. Sequences were obtained from PBMCs. The receptors originated from a human donor in good health (CMV status not recorded). Some clones in this sample may be carry-over from other donors' samples.

This chain uses TRBV10-3 with TRBJ2-2, with TRBD2 matching 14 bases. CDR1 and CDR2 from the germline V gene are ENHRY and SYGVKD. The CDR3 is 16 amino acids. V trimming: 3 bases; J trimming: 9 bases; junction bases outside the gene matches: 6. The CDR3 DNA follows: TGTGCCATCAGTGACCCGACTAGCGGGAGGGCCCGGGAGCTGTTTTTT. As protein: CAISDPTSGRARELFF.

This clonotype has more than one count but fewer than ten. The V gene is TRBV20-1, the J gene TRBJ1-2; D is unresolved. This CDR3 contains 16 residues. Trimming removed 1 base from V and 5 bases from J, with 20 bases in between. Germline assignment: CDR1 DFQATT and CDR2 SNEGSKA (reference sequence). CDR3 sequence: CSARGPVPIIGYGYTF. The CDR3 nucleotides read TGCAGTGCTAGAGGACCGGTCCCGATAATCGGGTATGGCTACACCTTC.

V gene TRBV20-1 combines with J gene TRBJ2-7, with no clear D. The CDR3 totals 15 residues. V was clipped by 0 bases and J by 5 bases, with 17 bases between them. Per germline, CDR1 DFQATT and CDR2 SNEGSKA (reference sequence). The CDR3 here is CSARDGRILRDEQYF. CDR3 coding DNA: TGCAGTGCTAGAGATGGTCGGATCCTCCGGGACGAGCAGTACTTC.

This sequence joins TRBV2 and TRBJ2-1, with a weak D call TRBD1 (6 bases). The CDR3 extends over 14 amino acids. V was trimmed by 9 bases and J by 4 bases, leaving 16 bases between them. The germline gives CDR1 SNHLY, CDR2 FYNNEI. The CDR3 region has the DNA TGTGCCAGATCATCCAGGGACAATTACAATGAGCAGTTCTTC. It specifies CARSSRDNYNEQFF.

The chain recombines TRBV5-4 with TRBJ2-1, with D perhaps matching TRBD2 (6 bases). Germline V gene lookup returns CDR1 SGHNT and CDR2 YYREEE (reference sequence). The germline V and J ends were trimmed by 4 bases and 0 bases, with 14 bases remaining between them. This CDR3 comprises 16 residues. This CDR3 reads CASSGGAGSSYNEQFF. The CDR3 nucleotides read TGTGCCAGCAGCGGGGGAGCGGGTAGCTCCTACAATGAGCAGTTCTTC.

This clonotype came up many times. CDR3 bases: TGTGCCAGCAGCCCCTGGACTAGCGGGTTCACAGATACGCAGTATTTT. Protein product: CASSPWTSGFTDTQYF. The chain uses TRBV7-2 and TRBJ2-3; 11 bases are shared with TRBD2. V lost 5 bases, J lost 2 bases, and 6 bases stayed unmatched. CDR3 length equals 16 residues. Per the germline V gene, CDR1 is SGHTA and CDR2 is FQGNSA.

On this clonotype: A much bigger clone sits one base away, suggesting this may be a read error. The CDR3 DNA reads as TGTGCCAGCAGCTTAGAAATTAACACTGAAGCTTTCTTT. Residues: CASSLEINTEAFF. The chain combines TRBV11-2 with TRBJ1-1; D is unclear. The CDR3 covers 13 residues. Germline V gene lookup returns CDR1 SGHAT and CDR2 FQNNGV. V was shortened by 0 bases and J by 2 bases, with 4 bases between the two germline ends.

This clonotype was seen more than once but under ten times. This chain links TRBV14 with TRBJ2-7; D possibly uses TRBD1 or TRBD2 (5 bases each). The CDR3 runs 15 residues. Germline CDR1 reads SGHDN; CDR2 reads FVKESK. The ends were cut back, 4 bases at V and 0 bases at J, with 13 bases in the middle. CDR3 sequence reads: CASSRGRGSSYEQYF. The CDR3 DNA is TGTGCCAGCAGCCGGGGACGAGGGAGCTCCTACGAGCAGTACTTC.

This clonotype was detected many times. The rearrangement uses TRBV7-2 and TRBJ1-2; a possible D gene is TRBD1 (6 bases). The germline V gene has CDR1 SGHTA and CDR2 FQGNSA. Trimming removed 3 bases from V and 8 bases from J, with 19 bases in between. The CDR3 consists of 15 residues. Here the CDR3 DNA reads TGTGCCAGCAGCTTTTTCCTTCCAGGGGCCGGCGGCTACACCTTC. It codes for CASSFFLPGAGGYTF.

The gene calls are TRBV18 and TRBJ1-5; D may be TRBD1 (6 bases). The CDR3 runs 16 residues. With 0 bases removed from V and 7 bases from J, the gap between germline ends came to 16 bases. The germline V gene has CDR1 KGHSH and CDR2 LQKENI. In DNA form, the CDR3 reads TGTGCCAGCTCACCACCAACCGCAGGGGTCGGGCAGCCCCAGCATTTT. Protein product: CASSPPTAGVGQPQHF.

This clonotype was observed a few times. The chain has TRBV12-3 or TRBV12-4 and TRBJ2-3; TRBD2 matches 8 bases. The CDR3 is 15 residues long. With V trimmed by 5 bases and J by 4 bases, 8 bases remained unmatched. This chain's CDR3 is CASSPGLVAADTQYF. CDR3 sequence (DNA): TGTGCCAGCAGTCCGGGACTAGTGGCGGCAGATACGCAGTATTTT.

The V gene is TRBV7-9, the J gene TRBJ2-1, with D possibly being TRBD1 (6 bases). This CDR3 comprises 14 residues. Germline assignment: CDR1 SEHNR and CDR2 FQNEAQ (reference sequence). The V and J ends lost 8 bases and 9 bases respectively, with 20 bases between them. Here the CDR3 reads CASRGLDSTGEQFF. Here the CDR3 DNA reads TGTGCCAGCCGGGGCCTGGACAGTACGGGTGAGCAGTTCTTC.

Concerning this clonotype itself: One base away lies a much larger clone, so this may be a sequencing read error. The V call is TRBV10-3, the J call TRBJ1-6; D call uncertain. The V end lost 8 bases, the J end lost 10 bases, and 15 bases lay between the germline ends. From germline, CDR1 is ENHRY and CDR2 SYGVKD. The CDR3 sequence is 13 residues long. The CDR3 region has the DNA TGTGCCATCGCTGAGCTGACGGGGTCACCCCTCCACTTT. This sequence encodes CAIAELTGSPLHF.

This clonotype was counted many times. The chain has TRBV7-2 and TRBJ1-5; D gene uncertain. This CDR3 comprises 18 residues. V was cut by 1 base and J by 1 base, with 17 bases left in between. The germline V gene encodes CDR1 SGHTA and CDR2 FQGNSA. CDR3 in amino acids: CASSLVVSVIGSNQPQHF. CDR3 nucleotides: TGTGCCAGCAGCTTAGTGGTCAGCGTAATTGGGAGCAATCAGCCCCAGCATTTT. The variable domain in full, completed from reference TRBV7-2 and TRBJ1-5, reads GAGVSQSPSNKVTEKGKDVELRCDPISGHTALYWYRQSLGQGLEFLIYFQGNSAPDKSGLPSDRFSAERTGGSVSTLTIQRTQQEDSAVYLCASSLVVSVIGSNQPQHFGDGTRLSIL.

This clonotype showed up many times. The genes are TRBV7-8 and TRBJ1-3; D is unclear. The ends were cut back, 6 bases at V and 0 bases at J, with 9 bases in the middle. The CDR3 has 14 residues. From germline, CDR1 is SGHVS and CDR2 FQNEAQ. The CDR3 loop reads CASSLLISGNTIYF. The CDR3 DNA reads TGTGCCAGCAGTTTGCTCATCTCTGGAAACACCATATATTTT.

This clonotype was counted ten times or more. The rearrangement links TRBV12-5 to TRBJ2-7; a possible D gene is TRBD2 (5 bases). Trimming took 1 base from V and 7 from J, leaving 8 bases between them. This CDR3 is 12 amino acids long. Per the germline V gene, CDR1 is LGHNT and CDR2 is FRNRAP. The CDR3 sequence: CASGLGGGEQYF. CDR3 nucleotide sequence: TGTGCTAGTGGTTTGGGAGGAGGAGAGCAGTACTTC.

The V and J genes are TRBV28 and TRBJ1-2, with a possible D match to TRBD1 (5 bases). V was clipped by 11 bases and J by 4 bases, with 14 bases between them. From germline, CDR1 is MDHEN and CDR2 SYDVKM. The CDR3 spans 12 residues. This CDR3 reads CAGRGGTYGYTF. CDR3 nucleotides: TGTGCCGGACGGGGGGGGACCTATGGCTACACCTTC.

V usage is TRBV12-3 or TRBV12-4 and J usage is TRBJ2-3; D is unclear. This CDR3 contains 12 residues. V lost 7 bases to trimming and J lost 5 bases, with 10 bases between them. The CDR3 region is CASTTWGDTQYF. The CDR3 DNA reads TGTGCCAGCACTACCTGGGGAGATACGCAGTATTTT.

There are many counts of this clonotype. The CDR3 nucleotides are TGTGCCAGCAGTCCTCTGGACAGCCAAGAGACCCAGTACTTC. It is translated as CASSPLDSQETQYF. The chain couples TRBV6-2 or TRBV6-3 to TRBJ2-5; possible D gene TRBD1, 6 bases. The CDR3 length is 14 residues. Germline V gene sequence: CDR1 MNHEY, CDR2 SVGEGT. Trimming stripped 5 bases from V and 1 base from J, with 11 bases between.

This clonotype showed up just a few times. The chain combines TRBV20-1 with TRBJ2-1; 7 bases line up with TRBD1. Germline assignment: CDR1 DFQATT and CDR2 SNEGSKA (reference sequence). This CDR3 has 15 residues. The V segment lost 0 bases and the J segment 5 bases; nucleotides outside the gene matches: 7. CDR3: CSARDLRGQNNEQFF. The DNA of the CDR3 is TGCAGTGCTAGAGATCTCAGGGGACAGAACAATGAGCAGTTCTTC.

This clonotype was seen a handful of times. This rearrangement joins TRBV15 to TRBJ1-5; tentatively, D is TRBD1 (5 bases). Germline CDR1 is LNHNV and CDR2 is YYDKDF (reference sequence). Trimming pared 5 bases from V and 0 bases from J, leaving 14 bases between. The CDR3 is made up of 16 amino acids. The CDR3 reads CATSQPGIDSNQPQHF. CDR3 coding DNA: TGTGCCACCAGCCAACCAGGGATAGATAGCAATCAGCCCCAGCATTTT.

This sequence joins TRBV20-1 and TRBJ2-1; 7 positions match TRBD2. The CDR3 loop spans 15 amino acids. The germline gives CDR1 DFQATT, CDR2 SNEGSKA (reference sequence). The trim removed 6 bases at V and 0 bases at J, leaving 8 bases unmatched. The CDR3 spells CSAPGGGGSYNEQFF. CDR3 nucleotides: TGCAGTGCCCCAGGAGGCGGGGGCTCCTACAATGAGCAGTTCTTC.

This clonotype was observed at least ten times. The chain is built from TRBV20-1 and TRBJ1-3; TRBD1 aligns across 8 bases. This CDR3 has 11 residues. Trimming at V came to 4 bases and at J to 8 bases, leaving 1 base not matched to a gene. Germline V gene lookup returns CDR1 DFQATT and CDR2 SNEGSKA (reference sequence). The chain's CDR3 is CSAKTGDTIYF. The CDR3 nucleotides are TGCAGTGCTAAGACAGGGGACACCATATATTTT.